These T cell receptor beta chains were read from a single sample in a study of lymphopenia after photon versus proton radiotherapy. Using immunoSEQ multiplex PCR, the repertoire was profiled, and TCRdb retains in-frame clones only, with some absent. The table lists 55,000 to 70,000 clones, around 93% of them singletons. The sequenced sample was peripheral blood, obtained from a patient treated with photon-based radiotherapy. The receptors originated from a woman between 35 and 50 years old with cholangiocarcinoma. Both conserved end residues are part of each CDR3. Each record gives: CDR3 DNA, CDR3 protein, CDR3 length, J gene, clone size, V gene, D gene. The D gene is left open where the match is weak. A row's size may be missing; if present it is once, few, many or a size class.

TGCGCCAGCAGCTTGTCCCTGCGGAGCTCTGGAAACACCATATATTTT | CASSLSLRSSGNTIYF | 16 | TRBJ1-3 | - | TRBV5-1 | -
TGTGCCGTCCAAGGTTCCCGGGGAAGAACTGAAGCTTTCTTT | CAVQGSRGRTEAFF | 14 | TRBJ1-1 | - | TRBV6-6 | -
TGTGCCAGCAGCCCGGACAGCTACGAGCAGTACTTC | CASSPDSYEQYF | 12 | TRBJ2-7 | - | TRBV11-2 | -
TGTGCCAGCAGTCCAGGGTACCCCACCTACGAGCAGTACTTC | CASSPGYPTYEQYF | 14 | TRBJ2-7 | - | TRBV28 | -
TGTGCCAGCAGTGAGTTCGGTTGGGCCGTAACTAGCGGGGGTGAGACCCAGTACTTC | CASSEFGWAVTSGGETQYF | 19 | TRBJ2-5 | - | TRBV6-1 | TRBD2
TGTGCCAGCAGTGAGGACAGGGACTATCAGCCCCAGCATTTT | CASSEDRDYQPQHF | 14 | TRBJ1-5 | - | TRBV2 | TRBD1
TGTGCCAGCAGCTTAAGAGGGTGGCAGGGGGCGCATCAGCCCCAGCATTTT | CASSLRGWQGAHQPQHF | 17 | TRBJ1-5 | - | TRBV7-2 | TRBD1
TGTGCCAGCAGCCCGGACAGGGTAGGGACTGAAGCTTTCTTT | CASSPDRVGTEAFF | 14 | TRBJ1-1 | - | TRBV7-9 | TRBD1
TGTGCCAGCAGTTTATCTTCTAGCGGGCCCTCCGAGCAGTACTTC | CASSLSSSGPSEQYF | 15 | TRBJ2-7 | few | TRBV27 | TRBD2
TGCAGCGGAGGACTAAGGATCACTGAAGCTTTCTTT | CSGGLRITEAFF | 12 | TRBJ1-1 | - | TRBV29-1 | -